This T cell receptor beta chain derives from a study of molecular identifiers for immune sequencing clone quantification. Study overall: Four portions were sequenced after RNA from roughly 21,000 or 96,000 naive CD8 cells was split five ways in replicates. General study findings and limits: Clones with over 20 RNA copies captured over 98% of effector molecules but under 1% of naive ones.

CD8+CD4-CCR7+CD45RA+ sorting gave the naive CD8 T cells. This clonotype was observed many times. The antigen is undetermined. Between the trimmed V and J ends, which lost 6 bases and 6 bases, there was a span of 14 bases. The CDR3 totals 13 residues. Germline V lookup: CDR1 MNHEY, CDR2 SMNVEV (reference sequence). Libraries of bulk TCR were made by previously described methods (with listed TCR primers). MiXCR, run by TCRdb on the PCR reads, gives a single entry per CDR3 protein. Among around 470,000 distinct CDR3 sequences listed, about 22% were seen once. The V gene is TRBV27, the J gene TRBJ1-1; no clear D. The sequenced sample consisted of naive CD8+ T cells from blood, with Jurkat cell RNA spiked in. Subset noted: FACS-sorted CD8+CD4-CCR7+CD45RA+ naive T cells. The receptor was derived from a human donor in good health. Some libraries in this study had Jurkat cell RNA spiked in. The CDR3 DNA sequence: TGTGCCAGCAGATCCGGAGGGCCCGCTGAAGCTTTCTTT. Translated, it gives CASRSGGPAEAFF.